The 12 T cell receptor beta chains listed next were all sequenced from one sample in a study of blood T cell repertoires in COVID-19. Only in-frame clones appear in the TCRdb table, and some are missing; sequencing was by immunoSEQ multiplex PCR. Altogether some 180,000 clones are present, roughly 84% being singletons, with the ten largest covering 3% to 3.5%. Source material: PBMCs or T cells enriched from blood (not recorded which). The receptors derive from a woman in her thirties who had been exposed to COVID-19.

The CDR3 sequence: CASSQGKRSSGSPLHF. The CDR3 DNA follows: TGTGCCAGCTCTCAGGGTAAACGGAGTTCTGGTTCACCCCTCCACTTT. The chain carries TRBV18 and TRBJ1-6, with D perhaps matching TRBD1 (5 bases). This CDR3 region has 16 residues. Germline lookup yields CDR1 KGHSH and CDR2 LQKENI. V lost 6 bases, J lost 9 bases, and 21 bases lay in between.

The genes are TRBV19 and TRBJ1-2; 7 bases line up with TRBD1. The CDR3 spans 14 residues. V trimming: 5 bases; J trimming: 1 base; junction bases outside the gene matches: 4. CDR1 LNHDA and CDR2 SQIVND come from the germline V gene (reference sequence). CDR3 residues: CASSRQGNNYGYTF. The CDR3 bases are TGTGCCAGTAGTCGACAGGGAAATAACTATGGCTACACCTTC.

CDR3: CASRWMGAYGNTIYF. CDR3 bases: TGTGCCAGCAGATGGATGGGGGCGTACGGAAACACCATATATTTT. The chain joins TRBV6-5 to TRBJ1-3; tentative D call: TRBD1 (6 bases). V lost 6 bases and J lost 4, with 16 bases in between. The CDR3 has 15 residues. CDR1 and CDR2 (germline): MNHEY, SVGAGI.

The rearrangement links TRBV2 to TRBJ1-2; a weak D match, TRBD1 (5 bases). V was cut by 3 bases and J by 7 bases, with 12 bases left in between. Germline V lookup: CDR1 SNHLY, CDR2 FYNNEI. The CDR3 is made up of 13 amino acids. CDR3 in DNA: TGTGCCAGCAGTGACAGGGAAGGTAGTGGCTACACCTTC. Residues: CASSDREGSGYTF.

The CDR3 region has the DNA TGTGCCAGCAGCTTAATGGGTGGTCGACTAGCGGGGGGGCATGAGCAGTTCTTC. Amino acid sequence: CASSLMGGRLAGGHEQFF. V usage is TRBV7-6 and J usage is TRBJ2-1; 14 bases map to TRBD2. In germline, CDR1 is SGHVS, CDR2 FNYEAQ. The CDR3 runs to 18 residues. V was clipped by 2 bases and J by 8 bases; unmatched bases: 11. Based on the CDR3 plus reference TRBV7-6 and TRBJ2-1, the full variable domain is GAGVSQSPRYKVTKRGQDVALRCDPISGHVSLYWYRQALGQGPEFLTYFNYEAQQDKSGLPNDRFSAERPEGSISTLTIQRTEQRDSAMYRCASSLMGGRLAGGHEQFFGPGTRLTVL.

The chain carries TRBV5-1 and TRBJ2-2; 9 nucleotides align to TRBD2. This CDR3 is built from 15 residues. Germline-derived CDR1 and CDR2 are SGHRS and YFSETQ. Trimming at V came to 5 bases and at J to 6 bases, leaving 8 bases not matched to a gene. Here the CDR3 reads CASRGSLAGSGELFF. In nucleotides, the CDR3 is TGCGCCAGCAGGGGTTCTCTAGCGGGGTCCGGGGAGCTGTTTTTT.

This chain links TRBV19 with TRBJ1-2; 7 bases are shared with TRBD1. Germline V gene sequence: CDR1 LNHDA, CDR2 SQIVND (reference sequence). The CDR3 length is 15 residues. The J segment lost 3 bases and the V segment lost 6 bases, leaving 10 bases of the junction unmatched. In nucleotides, the CDR3 is TGTGCCAGTAGAGCCCCTCGGGACAGCGACTATGGCTACACCTTC. Its translation is CASRAPRDSDYGYTF.

The V gene is TRBV9, the J gene TRBJ2-2; tentatively, D is TRBD1 (6 bases). CDR1 SGDLS and CDR2 YYNGEE come from the germline V gene. This CDR3 is 17 amino acids long. The ends were cut back, 4 bases at V and 0 bases at J, with 16 bases in the middle. DNA of the CDR3: TGTGCCAGCAGCACAAAACAGGGTTACGCGAACACCGGGGAGCTGTTTTTT. Translation: CASSTKQGYANTGELFF.

The chain combines TRBV5-1 with TRBJ2-5; no definite D call. Germline assignment: CDR1 SGHRS and CDR2 YFSETQ. The V and J ends lost 1 base and 5 bases respectively, with 9 bases between them. The CDR3 has 13 amino acids. CDR3 loop: CASSLRATETQYF. The CDR3 nucleotides are TGCGCCAGCAGCTTGCGAGCCACGGAGACCCAGTACTTC.

The chain carries TRBV19 and TRBJ1-6; D perhaps matches TRBD1 (5 bases). The CDR3 has 16 residues. V lost 4 bases, J lost 3 bases, and 13 bases lay in between. Germline CDR1 and CDR2: LNHDA and SQIVND (reference sequence). CDR3 coding DNA: TGTGCCAGTAGTACCCCGGGACTCAACTATAATTCACCCCTCCACTTT. This gives the protein CASSTPGLNYNSPLHF.

This rearrangement joins TRBV12-3 or TRBV12-4 to TRBJ2-7, with 8 bases lining up with TRBD2. V dropped 6 bases and J dropped 9; count of bases not matched to a gene: 10. This CDR3 is 13 amino acids long. The DNA of the CDR3 is TGTGCCAGCAGCCCGGGGGGGATGGCTGGGCAGTACTTC. Translation: CASSPGGMAGQYF.

This chain connects TRBV21-1 to TRBJ2-5; TRBD2 reflects the table's D call only, with no check against the DNA. TRBV21-1 represents a pseudogene. This CDR3 comprises 18 residues. The CDR3, as DNA: TGTGCCAGCAGTCCCCCGGAGGGTAGCGGGGGGCGGGGAGAGACCCAGTACTTC. Translated: CASSPPEGSGGRGETQYF.